This T cell receptor beta chain originates from a study of T cell responses to AZD1222 COVID-19 vaccine. The overall study: Investigators merged groups given second doses at roughly 4 or roughly 12 weeks.

This CDR3 is built from 16 residues. Germline loops: CDR1 LGHNA, CDR2 YNFKEQ. Trimming pared 3 bases from V and 2 bases from J, leaving 15 bases between. This clone was seen a single time. Its antigen remains unidentified. TCRdb's copy holds only in-frame clones and misses some; the assay was immunoSEQ multiplex PCR. The sample lists 99,000 or so clones, more than 85% occurring once. Notes on the study in general: Spike-specific TCR depth and breadth grew after two AZD1222 doses. Reportedly, nearly half of unique spike TCRs recognized epitopes outside B.1.351/B.1.1.7 mutations. Donors, mostly white British, included more females; clonal diversity was possibly underestimated.

The gene calls are TRBV4-2 and TRBJ2-3; possibly TRBD1 or TRBD2 for D (5 bases each). The clonotype was recovered from an adult in good health. Sample: peripheral blood, taken on day 0 of AZD1222 vaccination. This CDR3 is CASSQSGPAATDTQYF. As DNA, the CDR3 is TGTGCCAGCAGCCAGTCGGGACCGGCGGCCACAGATACGCAGTATTTT.